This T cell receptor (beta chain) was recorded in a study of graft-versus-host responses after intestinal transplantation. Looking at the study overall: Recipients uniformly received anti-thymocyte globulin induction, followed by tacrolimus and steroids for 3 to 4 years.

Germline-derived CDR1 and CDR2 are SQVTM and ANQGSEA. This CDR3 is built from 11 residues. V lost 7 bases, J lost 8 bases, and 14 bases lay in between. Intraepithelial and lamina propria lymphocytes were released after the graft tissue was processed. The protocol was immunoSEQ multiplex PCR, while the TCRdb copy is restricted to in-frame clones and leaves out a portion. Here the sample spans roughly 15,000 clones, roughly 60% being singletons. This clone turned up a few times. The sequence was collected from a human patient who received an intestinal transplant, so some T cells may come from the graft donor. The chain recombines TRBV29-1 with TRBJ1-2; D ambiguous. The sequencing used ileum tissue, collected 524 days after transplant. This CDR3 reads CSAPLPGGYTF. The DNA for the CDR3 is TGCAGCGCCCCCCTTCCGGGGGGCTACACCTTC.